The 24 T cell receptor beta chains in this list originate from one sample, sequenced in a study of shared clonotypes between healthy human individuals. TCRdb's copy holds only in-frame clones and misses some; the assay was immunoSEQ multiplex PCR. This sample has about 1.5 million clones; roughly 98% occur once, and the top ten carry approximately 0.44%. Source material: naive CD4+ T cells sorted from blood. Subset indicated: CD45RA+ positively selected. All receptors come from a man aged 30-40 years in good health.

As for this clone: Different DNA sequences within this sample yield the same CDR3. This CDR3 reads CASSLGTYEQYF. In DNA, the CDR3 is TGTGCCAGCAGTTTAGGCACCTACGAGCAGTACTTC. V is TRBV28 and J is TRBJ2-7, with unresolved D. This CDR3 is built from 12 residues. Germline loops: CDR1 MDHEN, CDR2 SYDVKM. V was cut by 2 bases and J by 2 bases, with 4 bases left in between.

CDR3 DNA sequence: TGCAGCGTAGCGGGAGGGCCGGGCGGGGAGCTGTTTTTT. Its protein product is CSVAGGPGGELFF. V is TRBV29-1 and J is TRBJ2-2, with 10 bases identical to TRBD2. Trimming at V came to 6 bases and at J to 7 bases, leaving 5 bases not matched to a gene. The CDR3 runs to 13 residues. Germline V gene data show CDR1 as SQVTM and CDR2 as ANQGSEA.

This clone was seen a single time. The V and J genes are TRBV11-3 and TRBJ2-1, with 7 bases fitting TRBD1. With 5 bases clipped from V and 8 bases from J, the junction kept 6 bases outside the gene matches. The germline V gene encodes CDR1 SGHNT and CDR2 YENEEA. The CDR3 length is 13 residues. CDR3 DNA sequence: TGTGCCAGCAGCGCCGGGACAGTGGATGAGCAGTTCTTC. It translates to CASSAGTVDEQFF.

The chain uses TRBV7-6 and TRBJ2-7; 9 bases are shared with TRBD1. This CDR3 has 15 amino acids. Germline CDR1 SGHVS, CDR2 FNYEAQ. V was pared by 1 base and J by 5 bases, with 6 bases of the junction left unmatched. For the CDR3, the DNA is TGTGCCAGCAGCTTAGGACAGGGGGGACTCCACGAGCAGTACTTC. As protein: CASSLGQGGLHEQYF.

The chain joins TRBV10-3 to TRBJ2-4; D remains ambiguous. Trimming removed 3 bases from V and 7 bases from J, with 10 bases in between. The CDR3 has 13 amino acids. CDR1 and CDR2 (germline): ENHRY, SYGVKD. The CDR3 loop reads CAISDIPLNIQYF. The CDR3 DNA sequence: TGTGCCATCAGTGATATTCCTCTGAACATTCAGTACTTC.

The CDR3 DNA sequence: TGTGCCTGGAGTGTCAGGGGGCGGAAGACCCAGTACTTC. Amino acid sequence: CAWSVRGRKTQYF. The chain recombines TRBV30 with TRBJ2-5, with TRBD1 matching over 8 bases. There are 13 residues in the CDR3. With V trimmed by 0 bases and J by 6 bases, 3 bases remained unmatched. From germline, CDR1 is GTSNPN and CDR2 SVGIG (reference sequence).

The chain joins TRBV19 to TRBJ2-2; 8 nucleotides match TRBD1. V trimming: 5 bases; J trimming: 1 base; junction bases outside the gene matches: 12. The CDR3 has 18 residues. Germline V CDR1 and CDR2: LNHDA, SQIVND (reference sequence). The CDR3 protein is CASSPMRPGTGNTGELFF. The DNA for the CDR3 is TGTGCCAGTAGTCCTATGAGACCGGGGACAGGGAACACCGGGGAGCTGTTTTTT.

This chain uses TRBV18 with TRBJ1-1, with unresolved D. The CDR3 contains 12 residues. Per the germline V gene, CDR1 is KGHSH and CDR2 is LQKENI. V lost 6 bases to trimming and J lost 4 bases, with 9 bases between them. The CDR3 region has the DNA TGTGCCAGCTCGGCCGGGTTCACTGAAGCTTTCTTT. This codes for CASSAGFTEAFF.

The chain joins TRBV5-4 to TRBJ1-1; 8 nucleotides match TRBD1. This CDR3 is 16 amino acids long. V trimming: 6 bases; J trimming: 0 bases; junction bases outside the gene matches: 10. Per the germline V gene, CDR1 is SGHNT and CDR2 is YYREEE (reference sequence). The CDR3 loop reads CASTGGLTGVNTEAFF. The CDR3, as DNA: TGTGCCAGCACCGGGGGATTGACAGGGGTGAACACTGAAGCTTTCTTT.

V is TRBV27 and J is TRBJ2-1; D call uncertain. V dropped 2 bases and J dropped 4 bases, with 9 bases sitting between them. The CDR3 length is 14 residues. Germline values: CDR1 MNHEY, CDR2 SMNVEV (reference sequence). The CDR3 region is CASSLSNGYNEQFF. The DNA of the CDR3 is TGTGCCAGCAGTTTAAGTAACGGATACAATGAGCAGTTCTTC.

This chain connects TRBV19 to TRBJ1-2; 9 bases are a match to TRBD1. CDR3 size: 15 residues. With 4 bases clipped from V and 9 bases from J, the junction kept 12 bases outside the gene matches. Germline CDR1 reads LNHDA; CDR2 reads SQIVND (reference sequence). The CDR3 nucleotides read TGTGCCAGTAGTACTCATCGGACAGGGGAAATGAGCTACACCTTC. This gives the protein CASSTHRTGEMSYTF.

This chain connects TRBV5-5 to TRBJ1-5; D gene uncertain. Looked up from germline, CDR1 is SGHKS and CDR2 is YYEKEE (reference sequence). The CDR3 consists of 14 residues. V was clipped by 0 bases and J by 5 bases, with 9 bases between them. This chain's CDR3 is CASSLEPLDQPQHF. CDR3 coding DNA: TGTGCCAGCAGCTTGGAGCCTCTGGATCAGCCCCAGCATTTT.

The rearrangement links TRBV10-2 to TRBJ1-5; maybe TRBD1 (5 bases). The germline V gene has CDR1 WSHSY and CDR2 SAAADI. The CDR3 covers 15 residues. V lost 7 bases and J 7 bases, leaving 20 bases between the germline ends. The CDR3 nucleotides are TGCGCCAGCACTCCTTCACGGGGGGGTAGGCAGCCCCAGCATTTT. It translates to CASTPSRGGRQPQHF.

The J gene is TRBJ2-5, the V gene TRBV18; D call uncertain. Germline V CDR1 and CDR2: KGHSH, LQKENI. The CDR3 extends over 14 amino acids. Trimming cost V 0 bases and J 5 bases, with 10 bases left between them. The CDR3 loop reads CASSPPILRETQYF. Here the CDR3 DNA reads TGTGCCAGCTCACCACCCATCCTGAGGGAGACCCAGTACTTC.

The rearrangement joins TRBV5-4 to TRBJ2-1; D gene ambiguous. V dropped 4 bases and J dropped 10 bases, with 15 bases sitting between them. There are 13 residues in the CDR3. The germline V gene has CDR1 SGHNT and CDR2 YYREEE (reference sequence). The CDR3 region has the DNA TGTGCCAGCAGCGGCCGCGAGGAGCAAGAGCAGTTCTTC. This gives the protein CASSGREEQEQFF.

The V gene is TRBV27, the J gene TRBJ2-7; D perhaps matches TRBD1 (6 bases). The germline gives CDR1 MNHEY, CDR2 SMNVEV (reference sequence). The CDR3 contains 13 residues. The V end was cut by 5 bases, the J end by 2 bases, with 10 bases between. The DNA for the CDR3 is TGTGCCAGCAGTAGGACAGCCACCTACGAGCAGTACTTC. Its protein product is CASSRTATYEQYF.

This rearrangement joins TRBV7-8 to TRBJ1-2; no reliable D call. Per the germline V gene, CDR1 is SGHVS and CDR2 is FQNEAQ. This CDR3 region has 16 residues. V was clipped by 5 bases and J by 4 bases, with 20 bases between them. CDR3 amino acids: CASSPSPSMQSYGYTF. Here the CDR3 DNA reads TGTGCCAGCAGCCCTTCCCCATCGATGCAGAGCTATGGCTACACCTTC. Full variable domain (missing parts from reference TRBV7-8 and TRBJ1-2): GAGVSQSPRYKVAKRGQDVALRCDPISGHVSLFWYQQALGQGPEFLTYFQNEAQLDKSGLPSDRFFAERPEGSVSTLKIQRTQQEDSAVYLCASSPSPSMQSYGYTFGSGTRLTVV.

V is TRBV5-8 and J is TRBJ2-7, with D perhaps TRBD1 (6 bases). Germline V gene lookup returns CDR1 SGHTS and CDR2 YDEGEE. This CDR3 is built from 15 residues. Trimming pared 5 bases from V and 1 base from J, leaving 16 bases between. The CDR3, as DNA: TGTGCCAGCAGTCTGCCCGGACAGCCATCCTACGAGCAGTACTTC. Amino acids: CASSLPGQPSYEQYF.

The V and J genes are TRBV10-1 and TRBJ2-7; tentative D call: TRBD1 (5 bases). The germline V gene has CDR1 WNHNN and CDR2 SYGVQD (reference sequence). The CDR3 has 10 amino acids. Trimming removed 11 bases from V and 4 bases from J, with 9 bases in between. This chain's CDR3 is CAVRQYEQYF. CDR3 nucleotide sequence: TGCGCCGTCCGACAGTACGAGCAGTACTTC.

CDR3 amino acids: CASSRSGKNTGELFF. DNA of the CDR3: TGTGCCAGCAGCCGTAGCGGGAAGAACACCGGGGAGCTGTTTTTT. The gene calls are TRBV9 and TRBJ2-2; 8 bases are shared with TRBD2. J was trimmed by 1 base and V by 4 bases; bases with no gene match: 3. CDR3 length equals 15 residues. Germline values: CDR1 SGDLS, CDR2 YYNGEE.

The chain joins TRBV11-2 to TRBJ2-7; 13 bases are a match to TRBD2. In germline, CDR1 is SGHAT, CDR2 FQNNGV. Losses at the gene ends were 5 bases for V and 2 bases for J; bases not matched to a gene: 9. The CDR3 extends over 17 amino acids. CDR3 amino acids: CASSPRLAGGRPYEQYF. Written as DNA, the CDR3 is TGTGCCAGCAGCCCCAGACTAGCGGGAGGCCGACCCTACGAGCAGTACTTC.

CDR3 protein: CASSQSRGRFSNQPQHF. In DNA, the CDR3 is TGTGCCAGCAGCCAATCTCGGGGACGCTTTAGCAATCAGCCCCAGCATTTT. The rearrangement uses TRBV16 and TRBJ1-5; TRBD1 is a possible D gene (5 bases). The V gene lost 0 bases and the J gene lost 0 bases, with 12 bases spanning the gap. The CDR3 consists of 17 residues. Germline values: CDR1 KGHSY, CDR2 FQNENV.

V gene TRBV7-9 combines with J gene TRBJ2-1, with 7 positions matching TRBD1. The CDR3 contains 17 residues. Germline V gene sequence: CDR1 SEHNR, CDR2 FQNEAQ (reference sequence). The junction had 11 bases not matched to a gene; V was cut back by 5 bases and J by 1 base. CDR3: CASSLRQGIGSYNEQFF. CDR3 nucleotides: TGTGCCAGCAGCCTTCGACAGGGAATCGGGTCCTACAATGAGCAGTTCTTC.

This clone was seen a single time. CDR3 DNA: TGCGCCAGCAGCTCACCGATCCTCCAAATAAGCGGGCTTCACAATGAGCAGTTCTTC. Translated: CASSSPILQISGLHNEQFF. This chain uses TRBV5-1 with TRBJ2-1; D might be TRBD2 (6 bases). The CDR3 is 19 residues long. The V and J ends lost 3 bases and 5 bases respectively, with 27 bases between them. CDR1 is SGHRS and CDR2 is YFSETQ in the germline V gene.